This T cell receptor beta chain was profiled in a study of early T cells in non-severe SARS-CoV-2 infection. Germline lookup yields CDR1 SGHKS and CDR2 YYEKEE (reference sequence). V was pared by 4 bases and J by 2 bases, with 5 bases of the junction left unmatched. CDR3 length: 17 residues. One entry per CDR3 protein, called by TCRdb with MiXCR from the 5' RACE reads. This sample carries about 59,000 distinct CDR3 sequences, 10% to 13% of them seen once, and the ten largest clones take about 1.7%. The receptor's source is an adult who was a healthcare worker with PCR-confirmed SARS-CoV-2 infection or an uninfected control (not recorded which). The genes are TRBV5-5 and TRBJ2-1; 14 bases align to TRBD2. The material sequenced was whole blood. The CDR3 here is CASSGRLAGGTYNEQFF. As DNA, the CDR3 is TGTGCCAGCAGCGGAAGACTAGCGGGGGGGACCTACAATGAGCAGTTCTTC.